The 9 T cell receptor beta chains presented below share a single source sample, sequenced in a study of cytomegalovirus exposure and HLA in healthy donors. PCR amplification relied on 60 Vbeta primers (plus 13 Jbeta primers). The method was immunoSEQ multiplex PCR; TCRdb's version includes in-frame clones alone and lacks a portion of them. The listing contains 150,000 to 200,000 clones. The material sequenced was PBMCs. Every receptor here comes from a woman aged 55-70 years in good health and CMV-seronegative.

The V call is TRBV7-8, the J call TRBJ2-7, with D unclear. Trimming removed 0 bases from V and 3 bases from J, with 9 bases in between. From germline, CDR1 is SGHVS and CDR2 FQNEAQ. The CDR3 length is 14 residues. The CDR3 sequence: CASSLARPVYEQYF. In nucleotides, the CDR3 is TGTGCCAGCAGCTTAGCCAGGCCTGTCTACGAGCAGTACTTC.

The chain recombines TRBV20-1 with TRBJ1-4, with D possibly being TRBD1 (6 bases). V lost 5 bases, J lost 5 bases, and 6 bases lay in between. Germline CDR1 DFQATT, CDR2 SNEGSKA (reference sequence). CDR3 length: 11 residues. The CDR3 nucleotides are TGCAGTGCTCAGGGGAATGAAAAACTGTTTTTT. It is translated as CSAQGNEKLFF.

For this clone: The same CDR3 also results from other DNA sequences found in this sample. The chain couples TRBV19 to TRBJ1-5; 10 nucleotides align to TRBD1. The V and J ends lost 3 bases and 4 bases, in that order; junction bases with no gene match: 3. Germline loops: CDR1 LNHDA, CDR2 SQIVND (reference sequence). CDR3 size: 15 residues. The CDR3 DNA follows: TGTGCCAGTAGTATCGGGGGACAGGGGAATCAGCCCCAGCATTTT. Translating gives CASSIGGQGNQPQHF. The complete variable domain, with remaining parts taken from reference TRBV19 and TRBJ1-5, reads DGGITQSPKYLFRKEGQNVTLSCEQNLNHDAMYWYRQDPGQGLRLIYYSQIVNDFQKGDIAEGYSVSREKKESFPLTVTSAQKNPTAFYLCASSIGGQGNQPQHFGDGTRLSIL.

The chain recombines TRBV18 with TRBJ2-3, with 13 bases matching TRBD2. The CDR3 consists of 16 residues. Germline loops: CDR1 KGHSH, CDR2 LQKENI. V gave up 3 bases and J gave up 2 bases; unmatched junction bases: 2. The CDR3 here is CASSPGLAGPTDTQYF. In DNA, the CDR3 is TGTGCCAGCTCACCGGGACTAGCGGGACCCACAGATACGCAGTATTTT.

V and J are TRBV7-9 and TRBJ1-3; perhaps TRBD1 as D (5 bases). The germline V gene encodes CDR1 SEHNR and CDR2 FQNEAQ (reference sequence). V was cut by 1 base and J by 2 bases, with 9 bases left in between. The CDR3 contains 15 residues. The CDR3 DNA sequence: TGTGCCAGCAGCTTAGGACAGCTGACTGGAAACACCATATATTTT. Protein product: CASSLGQLTGNTIYF.

This chain uses TRBV4-1 with TRBJ2-1, with 12 bases matching TRBD2. The germline V gene encodes CDR1 MGHRA and CDR2 YSYEKL. Unmatched junction bases numbered 9, after V lost 0 bases and J lost 9 bases. The CDR3 is 17 amino acids. CDR3 amino acids: CASSQDTPSGGAFEQFF. The CDR3 bases are TGCGCCAGCAGCCAAGATACGCCTAGCGGGGGGGCATTTGAGCAGTTCTTC.

This chain uses TRBV7-9 with TRBJ1-1, with D perhaps matching TRBD1 (6 bases). CDR1 is SEHNR, CDR2 FQNEAQ, per germline (reference sequence). The V end was cut by 5 bases, the J end by 8 bases, with 12 bases between. The CDR3 length is 12 residues. DNA of the CDR3: TGTGCCAGCAGCCCCTGGACAGACGAAGCTTTCTTT. It translates to CASSPWTDEAFF.

This chain connects TRBV2 to TRBJ1-2, with 10 nucleotides matching TRBD1. This CDR3 region has 14 residues. Losses at the gene ends were 2 bases for V and 6 bases for J; bases not matched to a gene: 3. Germline loops: CDR1 SNHLY, CDR2 FYNNEI. CDR3 sequence (DNA): TGTGCCAGCAGTGAAATGACAGGGGGCAATGGCTACACCTTC. It yields the protein CASSEMTGGNGYTF.

V is TRBV9 and J is TRBJ1-3; D call uncertain. Trimming removed 0 bases at V and 0 bases at J, with 13 bases between. This CDR3 is 17 amino acids long. The germline CDR1 and CDR2 sequences are SGDLS and YYNGEE. CDR3 DNA: TGTGCCAGCAGCGTAGACCTGACACCCCGCTCTGGAAACACCATATATTTT. It translates to CASSVDLTPRSGNTIYF.